In this sample, the clone carrying this TCR beta chain turned up once. Deletions cut 4 bases from V and 0 bases from J, with 7 bases between. Germline V lookup: CDR1 GTSNPN, CDR2 SVGIG (reference sequence). The CDR3 covers 13 residues. With 60 Vbeta and 13 Jbeta primers, the PCR was carried out. The assay was immunoSEQ multiplex PCR, and TCRdb's table has in-frame clones only and misses some. The sample holds 100,000 to 140,000 clones, more than 65% seen once. The sample originates from a study of cytomegalovirus exposure and HLA in healthy donors. This TCR derives from a man aged 25 to 40 in good health and CMV-seronegative. The sequenced sample consisted of PBMCs. The genes are TRBV30 and TRBJ1-3, with unresolved D. The CDR3 reads CAWIPGSGNTIYF. The CDR3 DNA reads TGTGCCTGGATTCCGGGCTCTGGAAACACCATATATTTT.